The 9 T cell receptor beta chains in this list originate from one sample, sequenced in a study of cytomegalovirus exposure and HLA in healthy donors. PCR involved 60 Vbeta and 13 Jbeta primers. Sequencing was performed with immunoSEQ multiplex PCR; in TCRdb, only in-frame clones are kept and a portion is missing. The sample lists fewer than 110,000 clones, about 77% occurring once. Sequences were obtained from PBMCs. The receptors derive from a woman between 18 and 30 years old in good health and CMV-seropositive.

This clone was picked up a small number of times. This CDR3 reads CASSVAGGDQFF. The CDR3 nucleotides are TGTGCCAGCAGTGTAGCGGGAGGGGACCAGTTCTTC. The rearrangement links TRBV6-1 to TRBJ2-1; the match to TRBD2 covers 11 bases. This CDR3 has 12 residues. Trimming took 4 bases from V and 13 from J; bases not matched to a gene: 3. Per the germline V gene, CDR1 is MNHNS and CDR2 is SASEGT.

This CDR3 is CASKEAGGYYEQYF. The CDR3 nucleotides read TGTGCCAGTAAGGAGGCCGGCGGATACTACGAGCAGTACTTC. The chain carries TRBV19 and TRBJ2-7; the D gene is possibly TRBD2 (5 bases). This CDR3 spans 14 amino acids. Germline CDR1 LNHDA, CDR2 SQIVND (reference sequence). The germline V and J ends were trimmed by 7 bases and 3 bases, with 16 bases remaining between them.

This chain connects TRBV5-1 to TRBJ2-2, with D maybe TRBD2 (5 bases). This CDR3 comprises 17 residues. V lost 3 bases, J lost 4 bases, and 19 bases lay in between. Germline V gene sequence: CDR1 SGHRS, CDR2 YFSETQ. The CDR3: CASSSGVGRMVTGELFF. The CDR3 coding sequence is TGCGCCAGCAGCTCCGGGGTGGGCAGGATGGTCACCGGGGAGCTGTTTTTT.

The chain is built from TRBV5-1 and TRBJ1-1; D is unresolved. In germline, CDR1 is SGHRS, CDR2 YFSETQ. With 0 bases removed from V and 0 bases from J, the gap between germline ends came to 9 bases. This CDR3 spans 15 amino acids. The CDR3 sequence: CASSLVSGMNTEAFF. CDR3 DNA sequence: TGCGCCAGCAGCTTGGTATCAGGAATGAACACTGAAGCTTTCTTT.

This clone has more than one count but fewer than ten. The CDR3 DNA is TGCGCCAGCACCGGGGGGGGAATTGGCGGGGAGCTGTTTTTT. It translates to CASTGGGIGGELFF. This chain joins TRBV4-1 and TRBJ2-2; 8 positions agree with TRBD2. Germline V gene sequence: CDR1 MGHRA, CDR2 YSYEKL. The J segment lost 7 bases and the V segment lost 7 bases, leaving 8 bases of the junction unmatched. This CDR3 comprises 14 residues.

This clone was picked up one time. The chain uses TRBV6-4 and TRBJ2-3; tentative D call: TRBD1 (6 bases). The CDR3 length is 15 residues. Germline V CDR1 and CDR2: MRHNA, SNTAGT. Trimming removed 3 bases from V and 1 base from J, with 11 bases in between. Here the CDR3 DNA reads TGTGCCAGCAGTGAGAGGGCAGGGGGCACAGATACGCAGTATTTT. This gives the protein CASSERAGGTDTQYF.

In this sample, this clone turned up a few times. The chain links TRBV7-2 to TRBJ2-6; maybe TRBD1 (5 bases). The CDR3 is made up of 15 amino acids. Trimming removed 5 bases from V and 0 bases from J, with 8 bases in between. The germline CDR1 and CDR2 sequences are SGHTA and FQGNSA. The CDR3 DNA follows: TGTGCCAGCAGCCCCAGGGTCTCTGGGGCCAACGTCCTGACTTTC. Amino acids: CASSPRVSGANVLTF.

Concerning this clone: Compared with germline, one end of the junction differs, possibly owing to a read error. V is TRBV7-7 and J is TRBJ1-1, with 7 bases aligning to TRBD1. Looked up from germline, CDR1 is SSHAT and CDR2 is FNYEAQ (reference sequence). This CDR3 contains 13 residues. In nucleotides, the CDR3 is TGTGCTAGCAGCTTGGAGACAGGGACTGAAGCTTTCTTT. Amino acids: CASSLETGTEAFF. The full variable domain, rest sourced from reference TRBV7-7 and TRBJ1-1, is GAGVSQSPRYKVTKRGQDVTLRCDPISSHATLYWYQQALGQGPEFLTYFNYEAQPDKSGLPSDRFSAERPEGSISTLTIQRTEQRDSAMYRCASSLETGTEAFFGQGTRLTVV.

This clone was detected only a few times. V is TRBV7-6 and J is TRBJ2-2, with 10 bases fitting TRBD2. In germline, CDR1 is SGHVS, CDR2 FNYEAQ. The CDR3 extends over 16 amino acids. The V and J ends lost 2 bases and 5 bases, in that order; junction bases with no gene match: 5. CDR3 in DNA: TGTGCCAGCAGCTTACATAGCGGGGGGAGGACCGGGGAGCTGTTTTTT. It encodes CASSLHSGGRTGELFF.